This record concerns one TCR beta chain sequence. Antigen: not known. This sample was included in a study of identical twins. Study results and caveats: The same donors were not followed; conclusions instead depended on cross-sectional statistical analysis.

TCRdb called the 5' RACE reads again in MiXCR, with one record for every CDR3 protein. The table has hundreds of thousands of distinct CDR3 sequences, over 9% seen once; the top ten hold around 1.5%. The CDR3 extends over 13 amino acids. With 6 bases removed from V and 4 bases from J, the gap between germline ends came to 13 bases. Per the germline V gene, CDR1 is MNHNY and CDR2 is SVGAGI (reference sequence). These data also featured in a second study, about yellow fever vaccine responses in identical twins.

The chain is built from TRBV6-6 and TRBJ2-7; D call uncertain. This sequence was found in a woman between 18 and 29 years old in good health. The sequenced sample consisted of PBMCs. The CDR3 DNA reads as TGTGCCAGCAGCTCCTCCCTTTTTTACGAGCAGTACGTC. Residues: CASSSSLFYEQYV.